The text below deals with one T cell receptor (beta chain). Its antigen remains unidentified. Every patient relapsed after autologous stem cell transplantation, and brentuximab vedotin exposure varied. The CDR3 sequence is 14 residues long. With 5 bases clipped from V and 5 bases from J, the junction kept 7 bases outside the gene matches. Germline V lookup: CDR1 SSHAT, CDR2 FNYEAQ (reference sequence). Clones were read by immunoSEQ multiplex PCR, and TCRdb kept only the in-frame ones, dropping some. The sample includes more than 45,000 clones, around 93% seen only once; the top ten take under 11%. This specimen belongs to a study of PD-1 blockade in classical Hodgkin lymphoma. Study results and limitations: Reports indicated that newly diagnosed patients had lower baseline TCR diversity than healthy donors did.

This specimen was peripheral blood mononuclear cells (PBMCs), taken before the second cycle of nivolumab. J is TRBJ2-5 and V is TRBV7-7; 8 bases fit TRBD2. This TCR came from a human donor with classical Hodgkin lymphoma. CDR3 in DNA: TGTGCCAGCAGCAAGACGACGGGAGGGGAGACCCAGTACTTC. The encoded protein is CASSKTTGGETQYF.